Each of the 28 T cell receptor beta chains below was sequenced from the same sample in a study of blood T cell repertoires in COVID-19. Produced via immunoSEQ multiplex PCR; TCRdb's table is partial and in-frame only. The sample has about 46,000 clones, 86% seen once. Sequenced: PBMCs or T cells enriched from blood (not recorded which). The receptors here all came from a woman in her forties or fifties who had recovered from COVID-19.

The CDR3 DNA sequence: TGTGCCAGCATCACTGGTGGGACAACCTATGGCTACACCTTC. This encodes CASITGGTTYGYTF. The V call is TRBV28, the J call TRBJ1-2; a weak D match, TRBD1 (6 bases). V shed 7 bases and J shed 4 bases, with 16 bases lying between them. Germline CDR1 MDHEN, CDR2 SYDVKM. The CDR3 covers 14 residues.

CDR3 residues: CASGSGYQPQHF. For the CDR3, the DNA is TGTGCCAGTGGTTCGGGGTATCAGCCCCAGCATTTT. The chain is built from TRBV19 and TRBJ1-5; D gene uncertain. The CDR3 contains 12 residues. Germline V gene lookup returns CDR1 LNHDA and CDR2 SQIVND (reference sequence). V was trimmed by 8 bases and J by 5 bases, leaving 10 bases between them.

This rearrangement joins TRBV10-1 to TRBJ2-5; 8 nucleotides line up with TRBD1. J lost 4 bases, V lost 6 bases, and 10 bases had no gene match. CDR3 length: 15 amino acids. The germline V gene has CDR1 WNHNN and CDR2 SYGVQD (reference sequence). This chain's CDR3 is CASSAGQGVRETQYF. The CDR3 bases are TGCGCCAGCAGCGCTGGACAGGGCGTTCGAGAGACCCAGTACTTC.

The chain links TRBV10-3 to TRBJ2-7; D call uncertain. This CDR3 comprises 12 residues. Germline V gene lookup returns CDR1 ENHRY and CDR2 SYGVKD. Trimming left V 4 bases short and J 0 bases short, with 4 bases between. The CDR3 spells CAISANSYEQYF. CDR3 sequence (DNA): TGTGCCATCAGTGCTAACTCCTACGAGCAGTACTTC.

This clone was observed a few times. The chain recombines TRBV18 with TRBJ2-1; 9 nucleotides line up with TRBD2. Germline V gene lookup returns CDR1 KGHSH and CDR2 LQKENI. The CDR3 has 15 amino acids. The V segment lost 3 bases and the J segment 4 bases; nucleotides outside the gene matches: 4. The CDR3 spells CASSPRTSDYNEQFF. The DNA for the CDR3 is TGTGCCAGCTCACCTCGGACTAGCGATTACAATGAGCAGTTCTTC.

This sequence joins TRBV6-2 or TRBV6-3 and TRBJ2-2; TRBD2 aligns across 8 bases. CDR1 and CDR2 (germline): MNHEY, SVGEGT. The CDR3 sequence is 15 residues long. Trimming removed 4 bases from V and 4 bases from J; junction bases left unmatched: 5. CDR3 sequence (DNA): TGTGCCAGCAGTTCCGGGGGGGCCGGCACCGGGGAGCTGTTTTTT. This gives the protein CASSSGGAGTGELFF.

CDR3 loop: CASSRGQGAGQPQHF. The CDR3 bases are TGTGCCAGCAGTAGGGGACAGGGGGCCGGGCAGCCCCAGCATTTT. The chain combines TRBV2 with TRBJ1-5; 12 positions agree with TRBD1. With 5 bases clipped from V and 7 bases from J, the junction kept 6 bases outside the gene matches. The germline V gene has CDR1 SNHLY and CDR2 FYNNEI. The CDR3 loop spans 15 amino acids.

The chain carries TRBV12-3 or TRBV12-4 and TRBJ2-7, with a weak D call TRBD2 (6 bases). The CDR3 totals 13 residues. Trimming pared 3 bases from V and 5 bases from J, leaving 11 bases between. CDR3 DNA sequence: TGTGCCAGCAGTTTGGGCTGGAGGGACGAGCAGTACTTC. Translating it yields CASSLGWRDEQYF.

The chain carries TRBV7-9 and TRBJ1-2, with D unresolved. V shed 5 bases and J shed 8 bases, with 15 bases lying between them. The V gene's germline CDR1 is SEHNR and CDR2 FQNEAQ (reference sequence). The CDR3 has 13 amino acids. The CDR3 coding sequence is TGTGCCAGCAGCCCCGGTGACGTGAGGGGCTACACCTTC. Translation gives CASSPGDVRGYTF.

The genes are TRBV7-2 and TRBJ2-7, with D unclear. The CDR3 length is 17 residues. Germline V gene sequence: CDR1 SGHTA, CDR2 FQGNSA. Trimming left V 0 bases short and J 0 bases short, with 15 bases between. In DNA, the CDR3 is TGTGCCAGCAGCTTAGCCGTCCAGCGCCAAGACTCCTACGAGCAGTACTTC. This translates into CASSLAVQRQDSYEQYF.

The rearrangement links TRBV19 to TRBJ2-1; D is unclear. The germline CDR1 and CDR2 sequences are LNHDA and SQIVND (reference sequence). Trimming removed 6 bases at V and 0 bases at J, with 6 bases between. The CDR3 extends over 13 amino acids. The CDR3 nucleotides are TGTGCCAGTAGGGAGACCTCCTACAATGAGCAGTTCTTC. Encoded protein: CASRETSYNEQFF.

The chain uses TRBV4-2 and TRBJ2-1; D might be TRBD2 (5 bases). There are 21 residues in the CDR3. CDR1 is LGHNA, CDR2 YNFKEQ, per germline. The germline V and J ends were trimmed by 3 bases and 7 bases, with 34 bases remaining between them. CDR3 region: CASSQKLMRSPTSSLQNEQFF. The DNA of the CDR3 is TGTGCCAGCAGCCAGAAGCTAATGCGGTCCCCCACTAGTTCACTCCAGAATGAGCAGTTCTTC.

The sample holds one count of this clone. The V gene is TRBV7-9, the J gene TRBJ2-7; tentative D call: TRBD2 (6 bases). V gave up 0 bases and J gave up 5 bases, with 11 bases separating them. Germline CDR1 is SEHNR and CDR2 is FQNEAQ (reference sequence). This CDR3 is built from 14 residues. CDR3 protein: CASSLAGLDNEQYF. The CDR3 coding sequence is TGTGCCAGCAGCTTAGCGGGACTTGATAACGAGCAGTACTTC.

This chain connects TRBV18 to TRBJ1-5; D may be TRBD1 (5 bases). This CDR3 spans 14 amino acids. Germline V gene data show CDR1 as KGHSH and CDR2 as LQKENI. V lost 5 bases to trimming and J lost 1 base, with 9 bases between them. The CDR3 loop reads CASSSRQSNQPQHF. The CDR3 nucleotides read TGTGCCAGCTCATCCCGACAGAGCAATCAGCCCCAGCATTTT.

CDR3 amino acids: CATSRARTSGPQETQYF. The CDR3 nucleotides read TGTGCCACCAGCAGAGCGAGAACTAGCGGGCCGCAAGAGACCCAGTACTTC. This rearrangement joins TRBV15 to TRBJ2-5, with 9 bases that match TRBD2. This CDR3 has 17 amino acids. Germline V lookup: CDR1 LNHNV, CDR2 YYDKDF (reference sequence). With 1 base clipped from V and 2 bases from J, the junction kept 8 bases outside the gene matches. Drawing the rest from reference TRBV15 and TRBJ2-5, the complete variable domain is DAMVIQNPRYQVTQFGKPVTLSCSQTLNHNVMYWYQQKSSQAPKLLFHYYDKDFNNEADTPDNFQSRRPNTSFCFLDIRSPGLGDTAMYLCATSRARTSGPQETQYFGPGTRLLVL.

CDR3 loop: CASRPMQGVETQYF. Here the CDR3 DNA reads TGTGCCAGTAGACCGATGCAGGGTGTGGAGACCCAGTACTTC. The chain couples TRBV19 to TRBJ2-5; tentatively, D is TRBD1 (5 bases). V was cut by 6 bases and J by 5 bases, with 16 bases left in between. The CDR3 loop spans 14 amino acids. Germline lookup yields CDR1 LNHDA and CDR2 SQIVND (reference sequence). Full variable domain (rest looked up from reference TRBV19 and TRBJ2-5): DGGITQSPKYLFRKEGQNVTLSCEQNLNHDAMYWYRQDPGQGLRLIYYSQIVNDFQKGDIAEGYSVSREKKESFPLTVTSAQKNPTAFYLCASRPMQGVETQYFGPGTRLLVL.

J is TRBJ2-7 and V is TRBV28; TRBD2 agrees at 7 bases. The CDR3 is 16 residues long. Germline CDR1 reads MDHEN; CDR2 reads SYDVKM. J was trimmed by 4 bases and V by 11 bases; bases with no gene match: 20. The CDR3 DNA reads TGTGCCGCCCTAACGGGGGGTCCCGCGGGAGAGTACGAGCAGTACTTC. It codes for CAALTGGPAGEYEQYF.

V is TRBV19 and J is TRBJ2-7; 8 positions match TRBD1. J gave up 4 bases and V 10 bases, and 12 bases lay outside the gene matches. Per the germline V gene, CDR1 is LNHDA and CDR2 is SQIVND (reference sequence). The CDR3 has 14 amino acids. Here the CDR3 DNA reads TGTGCCACCGCCCTTGACAGGGGCGGGTACGAGCAGTACTTC. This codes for CATALDRGGYEQYF.

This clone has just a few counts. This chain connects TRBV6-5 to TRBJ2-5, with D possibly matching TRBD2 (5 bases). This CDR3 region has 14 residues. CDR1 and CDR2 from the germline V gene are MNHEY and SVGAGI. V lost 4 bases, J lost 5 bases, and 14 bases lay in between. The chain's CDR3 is CASSSELGWETQYF. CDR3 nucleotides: TGTGCCAGCAGTTCCGAACTAGGGTGGGAGACCCAGTACTTC.

CDR3 loop: CATSEPPRTGRNTEAFF. For the CDR3, the DNA is TGTGCCACCAGTGAACCACCCAGGACAGGAAGGAACACTGAAGCTTTCTTT. The chain couples TRBV24-1 to TRBJ1-1, with 7 bases that match TRBD1. CDR1 and CDR2 from the germline V gene are KGHDR and SFDVKD. Trimming at V came to 4 bases and at J to 1 base, leaving 11 bases not matched to a gene. The CDR3 has 17 residues.

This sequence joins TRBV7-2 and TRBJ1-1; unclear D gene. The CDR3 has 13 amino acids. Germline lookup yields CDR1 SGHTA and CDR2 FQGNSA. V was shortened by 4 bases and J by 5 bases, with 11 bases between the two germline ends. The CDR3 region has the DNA TGTGCCAGCAGCTACCGTGGGCAGACTGAAGCTTTCTTT. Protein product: CASSYRGQTEAFF.

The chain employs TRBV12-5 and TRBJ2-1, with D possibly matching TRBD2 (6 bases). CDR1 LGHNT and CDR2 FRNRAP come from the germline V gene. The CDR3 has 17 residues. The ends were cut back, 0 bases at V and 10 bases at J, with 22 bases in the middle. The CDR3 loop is CASGLVPDGRGSGEQFF. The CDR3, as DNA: TGTGCTAGTGGTTTGGTACCGGACGGACGGGGGTCGGGCGAGCAGTTCTTC.

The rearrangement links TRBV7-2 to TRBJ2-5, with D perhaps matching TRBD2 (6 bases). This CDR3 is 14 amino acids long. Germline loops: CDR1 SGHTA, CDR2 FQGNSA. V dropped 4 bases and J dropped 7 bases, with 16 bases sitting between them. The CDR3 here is CASSSGGGPGTQYF. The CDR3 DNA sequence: TGTGCCAGCAGCTCGGGCGGAGGGCCAGGGACCCAGTACTTC.

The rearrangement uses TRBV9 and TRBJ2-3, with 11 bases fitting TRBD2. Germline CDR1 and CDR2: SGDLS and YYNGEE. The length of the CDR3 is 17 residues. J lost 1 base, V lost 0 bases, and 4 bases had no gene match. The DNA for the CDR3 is TGTGCCAGCAGCGTAGGTCTAGCGGGGGGAGGCACAGATACGCAGTATTTT. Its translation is CASSVGLAGGGTDTQYF. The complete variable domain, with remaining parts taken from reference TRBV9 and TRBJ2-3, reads DSGVTQTPKHLITATGQRVTLRCSPRSGDLSVYWYQQSLDQGLQFLIQYYNGEERAKGNILERFSAQQFPDLHSELNLSSLELGDSALYFCASSVGLAGGGTDTQYFGPGTRLTVL.

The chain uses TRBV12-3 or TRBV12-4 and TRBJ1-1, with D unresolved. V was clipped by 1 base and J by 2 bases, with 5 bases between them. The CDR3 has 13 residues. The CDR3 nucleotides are TGTGCCAGCAGTTTAGGTCCAAACACTGAAGCTTTCTTT. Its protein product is CASSLGPNTEAFF.

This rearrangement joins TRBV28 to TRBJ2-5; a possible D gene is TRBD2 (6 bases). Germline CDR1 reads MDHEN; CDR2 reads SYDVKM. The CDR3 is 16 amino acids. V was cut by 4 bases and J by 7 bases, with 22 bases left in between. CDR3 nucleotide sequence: TGTGCCAGCAGTTCTCCGGGAGATTCCAGAAGCTGGACCCAGTACTTC. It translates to CASSSPGDSRSWTQYF.

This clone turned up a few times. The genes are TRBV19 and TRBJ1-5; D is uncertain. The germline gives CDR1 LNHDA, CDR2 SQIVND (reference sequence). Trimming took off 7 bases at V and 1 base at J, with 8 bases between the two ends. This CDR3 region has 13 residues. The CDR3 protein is CASNDNSNQPQHF. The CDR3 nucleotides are TGTGCCAGTAACGACAACAGCAATCAGCCCCAGCATTTT.

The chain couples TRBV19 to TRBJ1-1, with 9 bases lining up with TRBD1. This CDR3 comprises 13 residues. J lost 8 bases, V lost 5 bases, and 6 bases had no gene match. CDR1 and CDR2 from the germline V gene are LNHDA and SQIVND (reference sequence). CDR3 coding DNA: TGTGCCAGTAGTGGATGGGGGACAGGGGAAGCTTTCTTT. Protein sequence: CASSGWGTGEAFF.